The next 30 T cell receptor beta chains were all read from a single sample in a study of breast tumors, draining lymph nodes, adjacent tissues. One entry per CDR3 protein results from TCRdb running MiXCR on the multiplex PCR reads. The sample holds approximately 60,000 distinct CDR3 sequences, approximately 54% seen once. The sample consisted of breast tumor tissue. The receptors shown here come from a female donor with breast cancer. Some clones in this sample may be carry-over from other donors' samples.

This clonotype was counted a few times. The V gene is TRBV7-3, the J gene TRBJ1-6; D gene ambiguous. The CDR3 loop spans 15 amino acids. V lost 5 bases and J 9 bases, leaving 17 bases between the germline ends. Germline CDR1 reads SGHTA; CDR2 reads FQGTGA. CDR3 residues: CASSANNSPTSPLHF. The CDR3 nucleotides read TGTGCCAGCAGCGCTAATAACAGCCCTACTTCACCCCTCCACTTT.

This clonotype was picked up many times. This may stem from a read error, because a much larger clone lies one nucleotide away. The chain combines TRBV2 with TRBJ2-5; a possible D gene is TRBD2 (6 bases). In germline, CDR1 is SNHLY, CDR2 FYNNEI. The length of the CDR3 is 14 residues. V was cut by 1 base and J by 6 bases, with 12 bases left in between. The CDR3 nucleotides read TGTGCCAGCAGTGAAGTCCATGGAGGGAAGACCCAGTACTTC. Translation gives CASSEVHGGKTQYF.

This clonotype was detected ten times or more. This chain uses TRBV27 with TRBJ2-7; the D is unclear. V dropped 0 bases and J dropped 3 bases, with 12 bases sitting between them. This CDR3 region has 15 residues. Per the germline V gene, CDR1 is MNHEY and CDR2 is SMNVEV (reference sequence). CDR3 region: CASSLSGGRFYEQYF. CDR3 DNA: TGTGCCAGCAGTTTATCGGGCGGTCGTTTCTACGAGCAGTACTTC.

This clonotype was seen repeatedly, ten times or more. This sequence joins TRBV3-1 and TRBJ1-4, with 10 bases that match TRBD1. CDR1 and CDR2 from the germline V gene are LGHDT and YNNKEL (reference sequence). The CDR3 runs 15 residues. J gave up 5 bases and V 4 bases, and 4 bases lay outside the gene matches. CDR3 in DNA: TGTGCCAGCAGCCGAAGGGGACAGGGGAATGAAAAACTGTTTTTT. The encoded protein is CASSRRGQGNEKLFF.

The chain links TRBV12-3 or TRBV12-4 to TRBJ1-1; D unclear. CDR3 size: 15 residues. V lost 4 bases and J lost 4, with 16 bases in between. The CDR3 bases are TGTGCCAGCAGTTCACCTCCTACGGGGATCACTGAAGCTTTCTTT. It encodes CASSSPPTGITEAFF.

This clonotype was seen at least ten times. This chain connects TRBV28 to TRBJ1-2; D not certain. Germline V CDR1 and CDR2: MDHEN, SYDVKM. This CDR3 spans 12 amino acids. V lost 7 bases and J 0 bases, leaving 6 bases between the germline ends. DNA for the CDR3: TGTGCCAGCACAGAGACTAACTATGGCTACACCTTC. Translating it yields CASTETNYGYTF.

This clonotype has ten or more counts. This chain links TRBV2 with TRBJ2-3; 10 nucleotides match TRBD2. Trimming took 4 bases from V and 1 from J; bases not matched to a gene: 5. This CDR3 comprises 16 residues. Germline V gene data show CDR1 as SNHLY and CDR2 as FYNNEI. In DNA, the CDR3 is TGTGCCAGCAGTGGGACTAGCGGTTACCGCACAGATACGCAGTATTTT. Protein sequence: CASSGTSGYRTDTQYF.

The chain recombines TRBV14 with TRBJ2-7, with D perhaps TRBD1 (7 bases). V shed 3 bases and J shed 6 bases, with 18 bases lying between them. CDR3 size: 15 residues. Germline-derived CDR1 and CDR2 are SGHDN and FVKESK. The CDR3 loop reads CASSHQSGGTFEQYF. The CDR3 coding sequence is TGTGCCAGCAGCCACCAGTCAGGGGGGACATTCGAGCAGTACTTC.

Notes on this clonotype: No DNA is shown, since the ends of the CDR3 on it are uncertain; the CDR3 is the one TCRdb lists. The gene calls are TRBV7-8 and TRBJ2-7; the table's D call of TRBD2 was not tested on the DNA. The germline V gene encodes CDR1 SGHVS and CDR2 FQNEAQ. The CDR3 comprises 23 residues, both ends counted. CDR3 protein: CASSFYICSARDPTASGDYEQYF.

There are many counts of this clonotype. The chain couples TRBV5-1 to TRBJ2-7; D not certain. Germline CDR1 is SGHRS and CDR2 is YFSETQ. V lost 4 bases, J lost 3 bases, and 8 bases lay in between. The CDR3 runs 12 residues. The CDR3 nucleotides read TGCGCCAGCAGCCTCTCCGACTACGAGCAGTACTTC. This encodes CASSLSDYEQYF.

Comment on this clonotype: This may come from a read error, since a much larger clone is one base off. V gene TRBV7-9 combines with J gene TRBJ2-2; 9 bases fit TRBD1. This CDR3 spans 17 amino acids. Germline V gene data show CDR1 as SEHNR and CDR2 as FQNEAQ (reference sequence). Here the CDR3 reads CASSLRETGGVSGELSF. As DNA, the CDR3 is TGTGCCAGCAGCTTAAGGGAGACAGGGGGTGTCTCCGGGGAGCTGTCTTTT. Together with reference TRBV7-9 and TRBJ2-2, the CDR3 gives the full variable domain: DTGVSQNPRHKITKRGQNVTFRCDPISEHNRLYWYRQTLGQGPEFLTYFQNEAQLEKSRLLSDRFSAERPKGSFSTLEIQRTEQGDSAMYLCASSLRETGGVSGELSFGEGSRLTVL.

This clonotype was recorded at least ten times. The chain is built from TRBV3-1 and TRBJ1-2, with 8 bases that match TRBD1. The CDR3 has 13 residues. J was trimmed by 14 bases and V by 5 bases; bases with no gene match: 13. Germline lookup yields CDR1 LGHDT and CDR2 YNNKEL (reference sequence). As DNA, the CDR3 is TGTGCCAGCAGCTCGAGTTCTCAGGGGGCTCGGACCTTC. Amino acids: CASSSSSQGARTF.

As for this clonotype: This clone may be a read error of a much larger clone one base away. The chain has TRBV20-1 and TRBJ2-7; 9 positions agree with TRBD2. J gave up 9 bases and V 3 bases, and 15 bases lay outside the gene matches. The CDR3 is 15 amino acids. Germline assignment: CDR1 DFQATT and CDR2 SNEGSKA (reference sequence). Written as DNA, the CDR3 is TGCAGTGCTAGGAGAGGGTCTAGCGGGACGGAAGGGCAGTACTTC. Translation gives CSARRGSSGTEGQYF.

This rearrangement joins TRBV6-1 to TRBJ2-2; D perhaps matches TRBD1 (6 bases). The germline V gene encodes CDR1 MNHNS and CDR2 SASEGT. This CDR3 is built from 13 residues. Trimming left V 6 bases short and J 4 bases short, with 9 bases between. The CDR3 nucleotides read TGTGCCAGCAGCCGACAGGTCACCGGGGAGCTGTTTTTT. Its protein product is CASSRQVTGELFF.

Many counts were recorded for this clonotype. V usage is TRBV5-5 and J usage is TRBJ1-5, with D hard to call. The germline V and J ends were trimmed by 0 bases and 3 bases, with 13 bases remaining between them. CDR3 length: 16 amino acids. The V gene's germline CDR1 is SGHKS and CDR2 YYEKEE (reference sequence). CDR3 coding DNA: TGTGCCAGCAGCTTGGCGGCTAACAATGACAATCAGCCCCAGCATTTT. This encodes CASSLAANNDNQPQHF.

This chain links TRBV12-3 or TRBV12-4 with TRBJ2-7; the match to TRBD1 covers 9 bases. The CDR3 runs 18 residues. J lost 3 bases, V lost 2 bases, and 14 bases had no gene match. In DNA form, the CDR3 reads TGTGCCAGCAGTTTAAGTCTGGCTCTGGGGACAGGGAGCTACGAGCAGTACTTC. Protein: CASSLSLALGTGSYEQYF.

The chain uses TRBV19 and TRBJ2-7, with TRBD1 matching over 7 bases. There are 12 residues in the CDR3. V lost 4 bases to trimming and J lost 5 bases; unmatched junction nucleotides: 2. Germline V lookup: CDR1 LNHDA, CDR2 SQIVND (reference sequence). Written as DNA, the CDR3 is TGTGCCAGTAGTACCGGGACAGACGAGCAGTACTTC. Its translation is CASSTGTDEQYF. Full variable domain (remainder filled in from reference TRBV19 and TRBJ2-7): DGGITQSPKYLFRKEGQNVTLSCEQNLNHDAMYWYRQDPGQGLRLIYYSQIVNDFQKGDIAEGYSVSREKKESFPLTVTSAQKNPTAFYLCASSTGTDEQYFGPGTRLTVT.

This chain joins TRBV12-3 or TRBV12-4 and TRBJ1-1; 7 bases line up with TRBD1. V lost 5 bases, J lost 5 bases, and 8 bases stayed unmatched. This CDR3 has 14 residues. The CDR3 DNA reads as TGTGCCAGCAGTCCTCAGGGGGTGAGGACTGAAGCTTTCTTT. Translated: CASSPQGVRTEAFF.

The chain links TRBV6-2 or TRBV6-3 to TRBJ1-6; tentatively, D is TRBD1 (5 bases). Trimming left V 5 bases short and J 11 bases short, with 16 bases between. Germline V lookup: CDR1 MNHEY, CDR2 SVGEGT. The CDR3 contains 14 residues. The CDR3: CASSAASPGAPLHF. The CDR3 bases are TGTGCCAGCAGTGCAGCTTCTCCGGGGGCACCCCTCCACTTT.

This clonotype has ten or more counts. The chain uses TRBV6-5 and TRBJ2-2; 10 positions agree with TRBD1. The CDR3 contains 16 residues. CDR1 and CDR2 (germline): MNHEY, SVGAGI. V lost 6 bases and J lost 6; bases outside the gene matches: 10. CDR3 sequence reads: CASSRFRDRGAGELFF. CDR3 DNA: TGTGCCAGCAGCCGATTCCGGGACAGGGGTGCCGGGGAGCTGTTTTTT.

V gene TRBV2 combines with J gene TRBJ2-5; a possible D gene is TRBD2 (5 bases). V was cut by 6 bases and J by 8 bases, with 22 bases left in between. This CDR3 contains 15 residues. Germline V gene lookup returns CDR1 SNHLY and CDR2 FYNNEI. CDR3 in DNA: TGTGCCAGCAGGCCGCGATTTCTCACGGAGGACACCCAGTACTTC. Translated, it gives CASRPRFLTEDTQYF.

The DNA for the CDR3 is TGTGCCACCAGTGAAGGGCCCCCAACAGATACGCAGTATTTT. Encoded protein: CATSEGPPTDTQYF. The V gene is TRBV24-1, the J gene TRBJ2-3; D is unclear. The germline gives CDR1 KGHDR, CDR2 SFDVKD. The length of the CDR3 is 14 residues. V was cut by 4 bases and J by 3 bases, with 10 bases left in between.

This clonotype was seen at least ten times. This clone may be a read error of a much larger clone one base away. The chain is built from TRBV5-6 and TRBJ2-5, with 7 bases aligning to TRBD2. V was clipped by 2 bases and J by 7 bases; unmatched bases: 8. CDR3 length equals 14 residues. Germline CDR1 reads SGHDT; CDR2 reads YYEEEE. Here the CDR3 reads CASSFLAAVGTQYF. The DNA for the CDR3 is TGTGCCAGCAGCTTTCTAGCGGCTGTGGGGACCCAGTACTTC.

This clonotype has ten or more counts. This could be a read error, since a much larger clone is one nucleotide away. The chain joins TRBV6-5 to TRBJ2-7, with TRBD2 identical over 9 bases. J lost 0 bases, V lost 6 bases, and 3 bases had no gene match. This CDR3 has 14 amino acids. The V gene's germline CDR1 is MNHEY and CDR2 SVGAGI. The CDR3 spells CASRISGSSYEQYF. CDR3 in DNA: TGTGCCAGCAGAATTAGCGGGAGCTCCTACGAGCAGTACTTC.

On this clonotype: One end of the junction varies from germline; a read error may be responsible. This chain uses TRBV12-3 or TRBV12-4 with TRBJ2-3, with D perhaps TRBD1 or TRBD2 (5 bases each). The CDR3 length is 14 residues. The CDR3 reads CVSSWDREPDTQYF. CDR3 DNA sequence: TGTGTCAGCAGTTGGGACCGAGAGCCAGATACGCAGTATTTT.

The sample holds a few counts of this clonotype. This rearrangement joins TRBV7-9 to TRBJ1-2; tentative D call: TRBD1 (5 bases). The germline CDR1 and CDR2 sequences are SEHNR and FQNEAQ (reference sequence). This CDR3 is built from 10 residues. Deletions cut 8 bases from V and 8 bases from J, with 9 bases between. The CDR3 region has the DNA TGTGCCAGCGGGGACCGCGGCTACACCTTC. Amino acid sequence: CASGDRGYTF.

This sequence joins TRBV18 and TRBJ1-6; possibly TRBD1 for D (6 bases). With 3 bases removed from V and 8 bases from J, the gap between germline ends came to 20 bases. Looked up from germline, CDR1 is KGHSH and CDR2 is LQKENI. This CDR3 comprises 17 residues. This chain's CDR3 is CASSPRGAGEPDSPLHF. DNA of the CDR3: TGTGCCAGCTCACCCCGAGGGGCAGGGGAACCGGATTCACCCCTCCACTTT.

In nucleotides, the CDR3 is TGTGCTGGGAGGGAGCAGTACTTC. Amino acid sequence: CAGREQYF. The chain employs TRBV15 and TRBJ2-7, with D maybe TRBD2 (6 bases). Germline V CDR1 and CDR2: LNHNV, YYDKDF (reference sequence). The CDR3 loop spans 8 amino acids.

A single count supports this clonotype. CDR3 loop: CATSDWGQGGADTQYF. DNA for the CDR3: TGTGCCACCAGTGACTGGGGACAGGGGGGAGCTGATACGCAGTATTTT. J is TRBJ2-3 and V is TRBV24-1; 11 bases are a match to TRBD1. This CDR3 region has 16 residues. In germline, CDR1 is KGHDR, CDR2 SFDVKD. J gave up 6 bases and V 4 bases, and 8 bases lay outside the gene matches.

This chain links TRBV20-1 with TRBJ1-1; D gene uncertain. V lost 1 base to trimming and J lost 0 bases, with 9 bases between them. The CDR3 runs to 14 residues. Germline CDR1 reads DFQATT; CDR2 reads SNEGSKA (reference sequence). The CDR3 nucleotides read TGCAGTGCTAGAGGAACCCCTCTGAACACTGAAGCTTTCTTT. It codes for CSARGTPLNTEAFF.